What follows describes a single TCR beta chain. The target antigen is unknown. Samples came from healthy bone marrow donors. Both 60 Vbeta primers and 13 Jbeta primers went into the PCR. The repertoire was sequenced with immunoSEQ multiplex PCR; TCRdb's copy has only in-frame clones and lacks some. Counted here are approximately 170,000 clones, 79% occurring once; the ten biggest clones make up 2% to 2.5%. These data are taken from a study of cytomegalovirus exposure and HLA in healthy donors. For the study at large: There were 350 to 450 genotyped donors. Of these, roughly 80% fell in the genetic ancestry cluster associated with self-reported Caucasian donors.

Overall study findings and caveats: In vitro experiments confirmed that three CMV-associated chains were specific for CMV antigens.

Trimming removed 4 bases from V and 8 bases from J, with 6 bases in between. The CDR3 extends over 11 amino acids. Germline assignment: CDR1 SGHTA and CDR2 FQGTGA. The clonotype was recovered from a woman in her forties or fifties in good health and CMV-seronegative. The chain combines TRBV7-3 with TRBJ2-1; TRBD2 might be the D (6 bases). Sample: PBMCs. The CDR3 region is CASSSGDEQFF. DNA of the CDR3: TGTGCCAGCAGCTCGGGAGATGAGCAGTTCTTC.